The 32 T cell receptor beta chains below come from one sample, sequenced in a study of CD8 T cells in ankylosing spondylitis. No antigen is known for these receptors. TCRdb processed the 5' RACE reads anew with MiXCR; each CDR3 protein has one entry. The sample includes about 800,000 distinct CDR3 sequences, 10% to 15% of them seen just once. Study findings and constraints: A TCR beta motif of under ten highly homologous variants appeared characteristic of ankylosing spondylitis blood.

The specimen was blood, either unsorted or a sorted T cell fraction (not recorded which). The receptors here all came from a male donor with ankylosing spondylitis.

In its sample, this clonotype was seen many times. The chain has TRBV7-2 and TRBJ1-4; TRBD1 might be the D (5 bases). This CDR3 contains 13 residues. Deletions cut 5 bases from V and 7 bases from J, with 11 bases between. Per the germline V gene, CDR1 is SGHTA and CDR2 is FQGNSA. CDR3 DNA sequence: TGTGCCAGCAGCCAAATGGGGGGTGAAAAACTGTTTTTT. This sequence encodes CASSQMGGEKLFF.

This chain joins TRBV7-2 and TRBJ1-1; D gene ambiguous. CDR3 length: 14 residues. The V end lost 5 bases, the J end lost 3 bases, and 13 bases lay between the germline ends. Germline CDR1 SGHTA, CDR2 FQGNSA. CDR3 protein: CASSRYGSYTEAFF. CDR3 nucleotides: TGTGCCAGCAGCCGTTATGGGAGCTACACTGAAGCTTTCTTT.

The rearrangement joins TRBV4-3 to TRBJ1-2; D perhaps matches TRBD1 (6 bases). Trimming left V 1 base short and J 6 bases short, with 9 bases between. CDR1 is LGHNA and CDR2 is YSLEER in the germline V gene. This CDR3 region has 13 residues. As DNA, the CDR3 is TGCGCCAGCAGCCAAGCCAGGGGAAATGGCTACACCTTC. Translating it yields CASSQARGNGYTF.

This clonotype was seen a handful of times. The J gene is TRBJ1-5, the V gene TRBV7-9; D is unresolved. V was clipped by 5 bases and J by 2 bases, with 13 bases between them. The length of the CDR3 is 15 residues. Germline loops: CDR1 SEHNR, CDR2 FQNEAQ (reference sequence). In DNA form, the CDR3 reads TGTGCCAGCAGCCTAGGTGACACAGGCAATCAGCCCCAGCATTTT. Protein product: CASSLGDTGNQPQHF. The full variable domain, rest sourced from reference TRBV7-9 and TRBJ1-5, is DTGVSQNPRHKITKRGQNVTFRCDPISEHNRLYWYRQTLGQGPEFLTYFQNEAQLEKSRLLSDRFSAERPKGSFSTLEIQRTEQGDSAMYLCASSLGDTGNQPQHFGDGTRLSIL.

To note about this clonotype: A much larger clone differs from this one at a single base, so this may be a read error. This chain joins TRBV6-5 and TRBJ1-6; 7 bases are a match to TRBD1. In germline, CDR1 is MNHEY, CDR2 SVGAGI. This CDR3 comprises 14 residues. The CDR3 DNA reads TGTGCCAGCAGTTACGGGACAGAAGGTTCACACCTCCACTTT. Translated, it gives CASSYGTEGSHLHF.

This clonotype was observed a handful of times. DNA of the CDR3: TGCGCCAGCAGCTTGGGGACTAGCGGGAGACCCTACAATGAGCAGTTCTTC. Translation: CASSLGTSGRPYNEQFF. V usage is TRBV5-1 and J usage is TRBJ2-1, with TRBD2 matching 13 bases. The J segment lost 2 bases and the V segment lost 0 bases, leaving 2 bases of the junction unmatched. The CDR3 totals 17 residues. Germline lookup yields CDR1 SGHRS and CDR2 YFSETQ.

V gene TRBV6-1 combines with J gene TRBJ1-4; no clear D. The germline V and J ends were trimmed by 7 bases and 4 bases, with 19 bases remaining between them. Germline V lookup: CDR1 MNHNS, CDR2 SASEGT. The CDR3 is 16 residues long. DNA of the CDR3: TGTGCCAGCACCAGCAGGATCCACCGGGTTAATGAAAAACTGTTTTTT. Residues: CASTSRIHRVNEKLFF.

The CDR3 spells CASSLLGRSGAFF. CDR3 sequence (DNA): TGTGCCAGCAGTTTATTGGGGCGTTCGGGAGCTTTCTTT. V usage is TRBV12-3 or TRBV12-4 and J usage is TRBJ1-1; maybe TRBD1 (5 bases). Trimming took 2 bases from V and 10 from J, leaving 14 bases between them. CDR3 length: 13 amino acids.

The V gene is TRBV6-1, the J gene TRBJ2-2, with 8 positions matching TRBD2. The CDR3 extends over 16 amino acids. The germline V gene has CDR1 MNHNS and CDR2 SASEGT. Trimming cost V 6 bases and J 3 bases; bases outside gene matches: 9. CDR3 region: CASSPGGGQDTGELFF. The CDR3 nucleotides read TGTGCCAGCAGCCCGGGAGGGGGGCAGGACACCGGGGAGCTGTTTTTT.

This clonotype occurred many times. The chain recombines TRBV4-2 with TRBJ1-1, with TRBD1 as a possible D gene (5 bases). This CDR3 is built from 14 residues. Germline V lookup: CDR1 LGHNA, CDR2 YNFKEQ. Trimming left V 1 base short and J 3 bases short, with 9 bases between. The CDR3 loop reads CASSQAGGYTEAFF. The CDR3, as DNA: TGTGCCAGCAGCCAAGCGGGGGGGTACACTGAAGCTTTCTTT.

The rearrangement links TRBV11-3 to TRBJ2-1; 11 bases agree with TRBD1. J was trimmed by 6 bases and V by 4 bases; bases with no gene match: 5. Germline loops: CDR1 SGHNT, CDR2 YENEEA. The CDR3 has 15 residues. In DNA, the CDR3 is TGTGCCAGCAGCTCGGGACAGGGGGGTGGCAATGAGCAGTTCTTC. Translation gives CASSSGQGGGNEQFF.

This chain uses TRBV28 with TRBJ2-7; the match to TRBD1 covers 9 bases. Per germline, CDR1 MDHEN and CDR2 SYDVKM. V lost 6 bases, J lost 3 bases, and 9 bases stayed unmatched. The CDR3 is 15 amino acids. CDR3 protein: CASRGTGTGRYEQYF. CDR3 nucleotides: TGTGCCAGCAGGGGGACCGGGACAGGGCGCTACGAGCAGTACTTC.

The rearrangement uses TRBV28 and TRBJ2-1, with TRBD2 matching 8 bases. Germline V lookup: CDR1 MDHEN, CDR2 SYDVKM. CDR3 size: 18 residues. Trimming cost V 3 bases and J 5 bases; bases outside gene matches: 15. In DNA, the CDR3 is TGTGCCAGCAGTTTCGGTGAGATGCGGCTAGCGGGTGACAATGAGCAGTTCTTC. Protein: CASSFGEMRLAGDNEQFF.

Only a few counts were recorded for this clonotype. The CDR3 DNA reads as TGCAGTGCCATCGGGACGGACGGAAGCACAGATACGCAGTATTTT. It specifies CSAIGTDGSTDTQYF. J is TRBJ2-3 and V is TRBV20-1; the D gene could be TRBD1 or TRBD2 (5 bases each). This CDR3 contains 15 residues. CDR1 is DFQATT and CDR2 is SNEGSKA in the germline V gene (reference sequence). V was clipped by 6 bases and J by 0 bases, with 16 bases between them.

The rearrangement uses TRBV18 and TRBJ2-3; the D is unclear. Germline loops: CDR1 KGHSH, CDR2 LQKENI. V was trimmed by 3 bases and J by 1 base, leaving 11 bases between them. CDR3 length equals 15 residues. The CDR3 reads CASSPSQSGTDTQYF. The CDR3 nucleotides read TGTGCCAGCTCACCCAGTCAGTCGGGCACAGATACGCAGTATTTT. Full variable domain (outside the CDR3, taken from reference TRBV18 and TRBJ2-3): NAGVMQNPRHLVRRRGQEARLRCSPMKGHSHVYWYRQLPEEGLKFMVYLQKENIIDESGMPKERFSAEFPKEGPSILRIQQVVRGDSAAYFCASSPSQSGTDTQYFGPGTRLTVL.

A few counts support this clonotype. The chain combines TRBV20-1 with TRBJ1-1, with D unclear. Germline V gene data show CDR1 as DFQATT and CDR2 as SNEGSKA (reference sequence). V was pared by 3 bases and J by 0 bases, with 14 bases between. The CDR3 contains 15 residues. The CDR3 DNA is TGCAGTGCTAGTCGGGATCCTCTTATGAACACTGAAGCTTTCTTT. Amino acids: CSASRDPLMNTEAFF.

This clonotype has a handful of counts. Here the CDR3 DNA reads TGTGCCAGCAGTTTTCAGGAAACTGAAGCTTTCTTT. Amino acid sequence: CASSFQETEAFF. This chain uses TRBV28 with TRBJ1-1; D is unclear. Trimming removed 3 bases from V and 5 bases from J, with 7 bases in between. The CDR3 is 12 residues long. Germline values: CDR1 MDHEN, CDR2 SYDVKM.

The genes are TRBV4-1 and TRBJ1-1; D may be TRBD1 (5 bases). V lost 5 bases and J 10 bases, leaving 14 bases between the germline ends. The CDR3 length is 12 residues. From germline, CDR1 is MGHRA and CDR2 YSYEKL. CDR3 loop: CASSTVLGRAFF. The CDR3 bases are TGCGCCAGCAGCACTGTTCTGGGACGAGCTTTCTTT.

This clonotype was detected only a few times. V usage is TRBV7-2 and J usage is TRBJ1-3; 9 bases are a match to TRBD1. V lost 1 base, J lost 1 base, and 2 bases stayed unmatched. This CDR3 contains 16 residues. Germline V lookup: CDR1 SGHTA, CDR2 FQGNSA. CDR3 amino acids: CASSLGTGVSGNTIYF. In DNA, the CDR3 is TGTGCCAGCAGCTTAGGGACAGGGGTTTCTGGAAACACCATATATTTT.

The genes are TRBV4-2 and TRBJ2-7, with D perhaps TRBD2 (6 bases). The CDR3 loop spans 12 amino acids. Deletions cut 7 bases from V and 6 bases from J, with 13 bases between. CDR1 and CDR2 from the germline V gene are LGHNA and YNFKEQ. For the CDR3, the DNA is TGTGCCAGCACCCGGGAGAATGGCGAGCAGTACTTC. Translated: CASTRENGEQYF.

This clonotype was seen a few times. The chain is built from TRBV20-1 and TRBJ1-5, with D unresolved. The CDR3 runs to 13 residues. With 7 bases removed from V and 0 bases from J, the gap between germline ends came to 10 bases. Germline V CDR1 and CDR2: DFQATT, SNEGSKA (reference sequence). The CDR3 DNA reads as TGCAGTGTACACCACGATAGCAATCAGCCCCAGCATTTT. It encodes CSVHHDSNQPQHF.

A few counts support this clonotype. V usage is TRBV6-2 or TRBV6-3 and J usage is TRBJ1-5; the D is unclear. V was pared by 5 bases and J by 4 bases, with 15 bases between. Looked up from germline, CDR1 is MNHEY and CDR2 is SVGEGT. This CDR3 region has 15 residues. The CDR3 sequence: CASSTHGLRNQPQHF. CDR3 nucleotide sequence: TGTGCCAGCAGTACCCACGGACTCCGAAATCAGCCCCAGCATTTT.

The rearrangement links TRBV20-1 to TRBJ1-5; D gene ambiguous. The CDR3 totals 13 residues. CDR1 DFQATT and CDR2 SNEGSKA come from the germline V gene (reference sequence). V was pared by 5 bases and J by 4 bases, with 12 bases between. The CDR3 nucleotides read TGCAGTGCTCGTTACCTTGGAAATCAGCCCCAGCATTTT. It specifies CSARYLGNQPQHF.

The V gene is TRBV20-1, the J gene TRBJ2-1, with TRBD2 as a possible D gene (6 bases). The V gene lost 6 bases and the J gene lost 6 bases, with 12 bases spanning the gap. This CDR3 is 12 amino acids long. Looked up from germline, CDR1 is DFQATT and CDR2 is SNEGSKA (reference sequence). CDR3 nucleotides: TGCAGTGCCGGACTAACAATCAATGAGCAGTTCTTC. Translated: CSAGLTINEQFF.

This clonotype occurred a few times. The chain has TRBV12-3 or TRBV12-4 and TRBJ2-5, with D uncertain. Trimming stripped 3 bases from V and 4 bases from J, with 9 bases between. This CDR3 spans 13 amino acids. In nucleotides, the CDR3 is TGTGCCAGCAGTTTCCAGGACCTAGAGACCCAGTACTTC. Amino acids: CASSFQDLETQYF.

This clonotype was recorded a few times. The rearrangement joins TRBV28 to TRBJ1-5; D is perhaps TRBD1 (5 bases). Germline V gives CDR1 MDHEN, CDR2 SYDVKM. V dropped 5 bases and J dropped 7 bases, with 18 bases sitting between them. This CDR3 contains 15 residues. The CDR3 region is CASSPRKGLGQPQHF. The CDR3 region has the DNA TGTGCCAGCAGTCCTCGGAAGGGGTTAGGGCAGCCCCAGCATTTT.

The genes are TRBV18 and TRBJ2-3; 9 bases are a match to TRBD2. Looked up from germline, CDR1 is KGHSH and CDR2 is LQKENI. V dropped 4 bases and J dropped 4; count of bases not matched to a gene: 6. The CDR3 has 15 amino acids. This CDR3 reads CASSHSSGMADTQYF. The DNA for the CDR3 is TGTGCCAGCTCACACTCTAGCGGGATGGCAGATACGCAGTATTTT.

This clonotype was recorded many times. The genes are TRBV20-1 and TRBJ2-5, with D perhaps being TRBD1 or TRBD2 (5 bases each). Germline CDR1 reads DFQATT; CDR2 reads SNEGSKA (reference sequence). The CDR3 spans 14 residues. Deletions cut 0 bases from V and 5 bases from J, with 13 bases between. This chain's CDR3 is CSARDPGAEETQYF. The CDR3 bases are TGCAGTGCTAGAGATCCCGGGGCGGAGGAGACCCAGTACTTC.

This clonotype was detected only a few times. The chain combines TRBV4-3 with TRBJ2-3; 9 bases align to TRBD2. CDR1 LGHNA and CDR2 YSLEER come from the germline V gene. This CDR3 spans 17 amino acids. V shed 0 bases and J 6 bases; nucleotides not matched to a gene: 10. CDR3 region: CASSQDLTSGGGDTQYF. The DNA of the CDR3 is TGCGCCAGCAGCCAAGATCTGACTAGCGGTGGTGGGGATACGCAGTATTTT.

This clonotype has a count of ten or more. The chain links TRBV20-1 to TRBJ1-2; no firm D call. The CDR3 sequence is 14 residues long. Germline CDR1 and CDR2: DFQATT and SNEGSKA (reference sequence). Trimming cost V 5 bases and J 0 bases, with 13 bases left between them. The CDR3 DNA follows: TGCAGTGCTCCGGAACCCCCAACTAACTATGGCTACACCTTC. This translates into CSAPEPPTNYGYTF.

The chain recombines TRBV18 with TRBJ2-1, with TRBD1 matching over 10 bases. CDR3 length: 15 amino acids. From germline, CDR1 is KGHSH and CDR2 LQKENI. The V gene end was trimmed by 3 bases and the J gene end by 7 bases; junction bases not matched to a gene: 6. CDR3 DNA sequence: TGTGCCAGCTCACCGACAGGGGGCAACAGGAATGAGCAGTTCTTC. As protein: CASSPTGGNRNEQFF.

The table lists this clonotype with a few counts. The V gene is TRBV15, the J gene TRBJ1-1; D unclear. The CDR3 totals 13 residues. V lost 5 bases and J lost 1, with 8 bases in between. Germline-derived CDR1 and CDR2 are LNHNV and YYDKDF (reference sequence). CDR3 sequence reads: CATSPYQNTEAFF. The DNA of the CDR3 is TGTGCCACCAGCCCATACCAGAACACTGAAGCTTTCTTT.